This note documents a single T cell receptor beta chain sequence. The antigen remains undetermined. The PCR contained 60 Vbeta and 13 Jbeta primers. As originally analysed: In a later analysis, of about 80 million unique beta chains, roughly 11 million appeared in at least two donors. Generated by immunoSEQ multiplex PCR, the TCRdb table keeps only in-frame clones and is missing some. That table supplies the V and J calls and clone size; D and trimming were determined from the DNA. In all, the sample yields about 200,000 clones. This specimen comes from a study of cytomegalovirus exposure and HLA in healthy donors. General study findings and limits: Common viral pathogens seemed, in a later analysis, to connect with several of the most significant clusters. Several V segments, TRBV6-2 and TRBV6-3 among them, could not be told apart and were dropped. Reportedly, diagnosis of cytomegalovirus status by the classifier showed high specificity and sensitivity.

The CDR3 runs to 13 residues. Germline CDR1 SGHNT, CDR2 YYREEE (reference sequence). V was pared by 4 bases and J by 7 bases, with 6 bases of the junction left unmatched. This sequence was found in a boy aged 5-17 years in good health and CMV-seronegative. V and J are TRBV5-4 and TRBJ1-1; 8 bases line up with TRBD1. Source material: PBMCs. The CDR3 region is CASSITGGIEAFF. As DNA, the CDR3 is TGTGCCAGCAGCATAACAGGGGGGATTGAAGCTTTCTTT.